This entry lists 2 T cell receptor beta chains sequenced from one sample in a study of blood T cell repertoires in COVID-19. The assay was immunoSEQ multiplex PCR, and TCRdb's table has in-frame clones only and misses some. The profile shows some 200,000 clones, 70% to 85% of them singletons. The sequencing sample was made of PBMCs or T cells enriched from blood (not recorded which). The receptors come from a woman aged 55-69 years with acute COVID-19.

The J gene is TRBJ1-2, the V gene TRBV2, with D possibly matching TRBD1 (5 bases). The germline V gene encodes CDR1 SNHLY and CDR2 FYNNEI. This CDR3 has 14 residues. Between the trimmed V and J ends, which lost 3 bases and 3 bases, there was a span of 11 bases. DNA of the CDR3: TGTGCCAGCAGTGATTCCGGGGGATACTATGGCTACACCTTC. As protein: CASSDSGGYYGYTF.

This rearrangement joins TRBV5-1 to TRBJ1-6; TRBD1 is a possible D gene (5 bases). This CDR3 has 14 amino acids. V was trimmed by 3 bases and J by 7 bases, leaving 11 bases between them. Germline V CDR1 and CDR2: SGHRS, YFSETQ. The CDR3 DNA reads as TGCGCCAGCAGCTCGGACATCCTAAATTCACCCCTCCACTTT. This encodes CASSSDILNSPLHF.